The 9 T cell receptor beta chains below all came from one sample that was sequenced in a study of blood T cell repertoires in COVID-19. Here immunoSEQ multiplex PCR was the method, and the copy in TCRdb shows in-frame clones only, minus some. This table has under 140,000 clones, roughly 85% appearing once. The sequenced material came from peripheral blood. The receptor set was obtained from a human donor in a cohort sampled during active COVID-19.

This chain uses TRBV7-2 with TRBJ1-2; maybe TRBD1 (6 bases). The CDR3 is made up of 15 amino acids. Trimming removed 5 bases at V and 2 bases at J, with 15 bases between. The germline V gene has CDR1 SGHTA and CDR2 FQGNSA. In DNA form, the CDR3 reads TGTGCCAGCAGCCTGACCGGGACACAGAACTATGGCTACACCTTC. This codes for CASSLTGTQNYGYTF.

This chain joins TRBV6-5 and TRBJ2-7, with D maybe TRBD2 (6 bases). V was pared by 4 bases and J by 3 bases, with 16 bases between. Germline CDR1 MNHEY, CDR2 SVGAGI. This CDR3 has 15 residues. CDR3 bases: TGTGCCAGCAGTTCGGACGGGAGAGGGGACTACGAGCAGTACTTC. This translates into CASSSDGRGDYEQYF.

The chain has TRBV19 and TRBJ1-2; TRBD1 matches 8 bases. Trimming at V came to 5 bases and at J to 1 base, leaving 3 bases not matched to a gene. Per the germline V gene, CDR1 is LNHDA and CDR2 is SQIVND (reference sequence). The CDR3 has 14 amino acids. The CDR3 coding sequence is TGTGCCAGTAGTGGACAGGGAAGTAACTATGGCTACACCTTC. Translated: CASSGQGSNYGYTF.

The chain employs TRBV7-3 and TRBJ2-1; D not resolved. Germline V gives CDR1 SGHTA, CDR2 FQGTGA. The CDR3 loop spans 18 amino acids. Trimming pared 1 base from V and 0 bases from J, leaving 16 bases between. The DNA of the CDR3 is TGTGCCAGCAGCTTAAATCGCGATCGGTTTAGCTCCTACAATGAGCAGTTCTTC. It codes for CASSLNRDRFSSYNEQFF. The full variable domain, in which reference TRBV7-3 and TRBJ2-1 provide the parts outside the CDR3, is GAGVSQTPSNKVTEKGKYVELRCDPISGHTALYWYRQSLGQGPEFLIYFQGTGAADDSGLPNDRFFAVRPEGSVSTLKIQRTERGDSAVYLCASSLNRDRFSSYNEQFFGPGTRLTVL.

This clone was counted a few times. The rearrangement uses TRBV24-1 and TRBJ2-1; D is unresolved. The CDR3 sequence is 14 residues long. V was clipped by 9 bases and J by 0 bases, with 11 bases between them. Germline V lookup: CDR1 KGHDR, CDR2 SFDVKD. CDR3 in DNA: TGTGCCACCGGAGCCGGCAGCTCCTACAATGAGCAGTTCTTC. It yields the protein CATGAGSSYNEQFF.

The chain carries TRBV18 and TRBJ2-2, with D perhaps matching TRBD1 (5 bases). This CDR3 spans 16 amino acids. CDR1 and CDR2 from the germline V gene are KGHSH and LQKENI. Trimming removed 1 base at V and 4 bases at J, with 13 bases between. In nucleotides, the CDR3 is TGTGCCAGCTCACCACAACAATCCGACAGCACCGGGGAGCTGTTTTTT. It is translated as CASSPQQSDSTGELFF.

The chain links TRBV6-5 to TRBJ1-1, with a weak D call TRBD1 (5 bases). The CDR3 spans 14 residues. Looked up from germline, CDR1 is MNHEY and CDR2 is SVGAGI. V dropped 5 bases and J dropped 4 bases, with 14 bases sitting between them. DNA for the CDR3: TGTGCCAGCAGTACCGCGGGGACGGCCACTGAAGCTTTCTTT. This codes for CASSTAGTATEAFF.

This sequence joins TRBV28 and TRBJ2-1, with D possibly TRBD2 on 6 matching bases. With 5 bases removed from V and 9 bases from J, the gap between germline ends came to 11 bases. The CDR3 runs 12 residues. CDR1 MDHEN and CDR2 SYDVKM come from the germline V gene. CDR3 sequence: CASSPRLGEQFF. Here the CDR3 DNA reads TGTGCCAGCAGTCCCCGACTAGGTGAGCAGTTCTTC.

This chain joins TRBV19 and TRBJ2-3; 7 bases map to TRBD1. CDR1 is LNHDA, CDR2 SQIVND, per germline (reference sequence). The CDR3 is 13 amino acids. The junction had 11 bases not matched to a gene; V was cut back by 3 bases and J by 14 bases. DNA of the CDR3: TGTGCCAGTAGTATTGGCCGAGGACAGGACCTGTATTTT. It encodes CASSIGRGQDLYF.